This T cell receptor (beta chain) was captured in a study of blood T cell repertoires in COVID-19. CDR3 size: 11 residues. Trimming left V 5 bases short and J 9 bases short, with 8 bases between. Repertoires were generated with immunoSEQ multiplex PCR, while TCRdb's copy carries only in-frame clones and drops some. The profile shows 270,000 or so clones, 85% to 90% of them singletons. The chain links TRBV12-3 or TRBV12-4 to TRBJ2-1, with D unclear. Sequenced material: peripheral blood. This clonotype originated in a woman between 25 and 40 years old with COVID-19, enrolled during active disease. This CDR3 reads CASSPLSEQFF. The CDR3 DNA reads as TGTGCCAGCAGTCCCCTTAGTGAGCAGTTCTTC.